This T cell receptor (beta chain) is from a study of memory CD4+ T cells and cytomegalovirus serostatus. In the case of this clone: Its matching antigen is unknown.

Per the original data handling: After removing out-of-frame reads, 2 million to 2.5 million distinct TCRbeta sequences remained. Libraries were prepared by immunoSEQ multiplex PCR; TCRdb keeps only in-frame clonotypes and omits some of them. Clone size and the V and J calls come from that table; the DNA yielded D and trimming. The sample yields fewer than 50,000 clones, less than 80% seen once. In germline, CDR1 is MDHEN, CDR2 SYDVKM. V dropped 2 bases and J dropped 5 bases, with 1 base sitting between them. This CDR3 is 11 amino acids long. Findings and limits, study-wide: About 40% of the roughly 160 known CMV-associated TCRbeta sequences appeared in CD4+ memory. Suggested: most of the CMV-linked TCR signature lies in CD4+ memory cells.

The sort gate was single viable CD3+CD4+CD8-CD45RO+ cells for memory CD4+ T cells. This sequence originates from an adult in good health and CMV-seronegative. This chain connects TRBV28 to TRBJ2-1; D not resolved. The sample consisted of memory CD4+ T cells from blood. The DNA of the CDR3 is TGTGCCAGCAGTTTAAACAATGAGCAGTTCTTC. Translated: CASSLNNEQFF.